One and the same sample provided the 30 T cell receptor beta chains below, sequenced in a study of blood T cell repertoires in COVID-19. The method was immunoSEQ multiplex PCR; TCRdb's version includes in-frame clones alone and lacks a portion of them. The profile shows 75,000 to 100,000 clones, over 75% of them singletons. The sequenced material came from peripheral blood. These receptors all come from a woman aged 80 or over with acute or convalescent COVID-19.

V gene TRBV7-9 combines with J gene TRBJ1-5, with a possible D match to TRBD1 (6 bases). The CDR3 runs to 13 residues. The germline V gene encodes CDR1 SEHNR and CDR2 FQNEAQ (reference sequence). Trimming shortened V by 1 base and J by 7 bases, and 8 bases separated the two germline ends. In nucleotides, the CDR3 is TGTGCCAGCAGCTTAGGGGGACAACAGCCCCAGCATTTT. This translates into CASSLGGQQPQHF.

This clone was recorded once. V gene TRBV13 combines with J gene TRBJ1-3, with D maybe TRBD1 (6 bases). Trimming pared 5 bases from V and 0 bases from J, leaving 8 bases between. Germline V gene lookup returns CDR1 PRHDT and CDR2 FYEKMQ (reference sequence). This CDR3 region has 14 residues. CDR3 loop: CASSLDSSGNTIYF. The CDR3 bases are TGTGCCAGCAGCCTGGACAGCTCTGGAAACACCATATATTTT. The full variable domain, with the rest looked up from reference TRBV13 and TRBJ1-3, is AAGVIQSPRHLIKEKRETATLKCYPIPRHDTVYWYQQGPGQDPQFLISFYEKMQSDKGSIPDRFSAQQFSDYHSELNMSSLELGDSALYFCASSLDSSGNTIYFGEGSWLTVV.

The chain is built from TRBV10-3 and TRBJ1-2; 10 bases match TRBD1. The V gene's germline CDR1 is ENHRY and CDR2 SYGVKD. V shed 8 bases and J 1 base; nucleotides not matched to a gene: 1. The CDR3 runs 13 residues. The CDR3 DNA is TGTGCCATCGGGACAGGGGATAACTATGGCTACACCTTC. Protein product: CAIGTGDNYGYTF.

This clone was recorded once. The chain has TRBV10-2 and TRBJ1-5; D is perhaps TRBD1 (5 bases). V was shortened by 8 bases and J by 1 base, with 12 bases between the two germline ends. The CDR3 runs 14 residues. The germline CDR1 and CDR2 sequences are WSHSY and SAAADI. In DNA form, the CDR3 reads TGCGCCAGCGGGGGGGGATTAAGCAATCAGCCCCAGCATTTT. Translation gives CASGGGLSNQPQHF.

Only a few counts were recorded for this clone. In nucleotides, the CDR3 is TGTGCCAGCAGCTCCCCGCCGGGGGGTGGCTACACCTTC. Translation: CASSSPPGGGYTF. V is TRBV7-9 and J is TRBJ1-2; D might be TRBD1 (5 bases). With 4 bases removed from V and 7 bases from J, the gap between germline ends came to 13 bases. The CDR3 length is 13 residues. Germline-derived CDR1 and CDR2 are SEHNR and FQNEAQ (reference sequence).

CDR3 bases: TGTGCCAGTAGGACAGGTAGGAATGAGCAGTTCTTC. Its translation: CASRTGRNEQFF. The genes are TRBV19 and TRBJ2-1; D may be TRBD1 (6 bases). V was trimmed by 6 bases and J by 7 bases, leaving 10 bases between them. The CDR3 runs 12 residues. Germline loops: CDR1 LNHDA, CDR2 SQIVND (reference sequence).

This clone was detected only a few times. The chain has TRBV11-3 and TRBJ2-2, with D perhaps matching TRBD1 (6 bases). The V gene lost 5 bases and the J gene lost 6 bases, with 16 bases spanning the gap. Germline-derived CDR1 and CDR2 are SGHNT and YENEEA. The CDR3 extends over 15 amino acids. The CDR3 coding sequence is TGTGCCAGCAGCCGAGGGGAGACAGGAGCCGGGGAGCTGTTTTTT. It specifies CASSRGETGAGELFF.

This clone has just one count. The CDR3 DNA follows: TGCAGCGTTGCAGGGACTAGCGGTAACCAAGAGACCCAGTACTTC. Protein: CSVAGTSGNQETQYF. The chain combines TRBV29-1 with TRBJ2-5; the match to TRBD2 covers 11 bases. The CDR3 contains 15 residues. V trimming: 4 bases; J trimming: 0 bases; junction bases outside the gene matches: 4. The germline CDR1 and CDR2 sequences are SQVTM and ANQGSEA.

The chain carries TRBV28 and TRBJ1-6; possibly TRBD1 for D (6 bases). Between the trimmed V and J ends, which lost 6 bases and 10 bases, there was a span of 16 bases. The CDR3 loop spans 14 amino acids. Germline CDR1 reads MDHEN; CDR2 reads SYDVKM. Written as DNA, the CDR3 is TGTGCCAGCAGACGACAGGTGGAGTACTCACCCCTCCACTTT. Translating it yields CASRRQVEYSPLHF.

The chain links TRBV5-6 to TRBJ2-1; 9 nucleotides agree with TRBD2. Germline CDR1 reads SGHDT; CDR2 reads YYEEEE. The J segment lost 9 bases and the V segment lost 0 bases, leaving 4 bases of the junction unmatched. There are 14 residues in the CDR3. The CDR3 region has the DNA TGTGCCAGCAGCTTGGGGCTAGCGGGGAGTGAGCAGTTCTTC. It encodes CASSLGLAGSEQFF.

This sequence joins TRBV2 and TRBJ1-4; 8 positions agree with TRBD1. CDR1 is SNHLY, CDR2 FYNNEI, per germline. The CDR3 totals 14 residues. V shed 4 bases, J shed 3 bases, and the junction held 1 base outside the gene matches. The CDR3, as DNA: TGTGCCAGCAGTGCGGGACAGGCTAATGAAAAACTGTTTTTT. Its protein product is CASSAGQANEKLFF.

The rearrangement uses TRBV5-1 and TRBJ2-3; 12 bases are shared with TRBD2. Germline-derived CDR1 and CDR2 are SGHRS and YFSETQ. V shed 4 bases and J 2 bases; nucleotides not matched to a gene: 8. CDR3 length: 17 residues. The CDR3 region is CASSPGLAGTFTDTQYF. The CDR3 DNA sequence: TGCGCCAGCAGCCCCGGACTAGCGGGGACCTTCACAGATACGCAGTATTTT.

J is TRBJ2-7 and V is TRBV28; TRBD2 agrees at 8 bases. The V gene's germline CDR1 is MDHEN and CDR2 SYDVKM. The CDR3 sequence is 15 residues long. Germline trimming cut 5 bases from V and 7 bases from J; bases unmatched to any gene: 13. CDR3 residues: CASSPGVAGPEEQYF. The CDR3 nucleotides are TGTGCCAGCAGTCCCGGGGTAGCGGGGCCCGAGGAGCAGTACTTC. The full variable domain, in which reference TRBV28 and TRBJ2-7 provide the parts outside the CDR3, is DVKVTQSSRYLVKRTGEKVFLECVQDMDHENMFWYRQDPGLGLRLIYFSYDVKMKEKGDIPEGYSVSREKKERFSLILESASTNQTSMYLCASSPGVAGPEEQYFGPGTRLTVT.

This sequence joins TRBV20-1 and TRBJ2-1, with a weak D call TRBD2 (6 bases). The CDR3 length is 11 residues. CDR1 is DFQATT, CDR2 SNEGSKA, per germline (reference sequence). Trimming took off 3 bases at V and 8 bases at J, with 8 bases between the two ends. The CDR3 reads CSASWGDEQFF. In nucleotides, the CDR3 is TGCAGTGCTAGCTGGGGGGATGAGCAGTTCTTC.

This clone was seen more than once but under ten times. V usage is TRBV4-1 and J usage is TRBJ1-4, with a tentative D call TRBD1 (5 bases). The CDR3 is 15 residues long. V dropped 0 bases and J dropped 8 bases, with 13 bases sitting between them. In germline, CDR1 is MGHRA, CDR2 YSYEKL. The CDR3 protein is CASSQDRAGREKLFF. The CDR3 DNA is TGCGCCAGCAGCCAAGATAGGGCAGGGAGGGAAAAACTGTTTTTT.

The V gene is TRBV6-2 or TRBV6-3, the J gene TRBJ2-3; the match to TRBD1 covers 12 bases. Germline loops: CDR1 MNHEY, CDR2 SVGEGT. The ends lost 6 bases at V and 2 bases at J; junction bases unmatched: 6. The CDR3 spans 16 residues. As DNA, the CDR3 is TGTGCCAGCAGCCCGGGACAGGGGGCCAACACAGATACGCAGTATTTT. This gives the protein CASSPGQGANTDTQYF.

DNA of the CDR3: TGTGCCAGCAGCTGGGGACAGGGAGCTAGCAATCAGCCCCAGCATTTT. This codes for CASSWGQGASNQPQHF. The rearrangement uses TRBV5-6 and TRBJ1-5, with 9 bases identical to TRBD1. Germline assignment: CDR1 SGHDT and CDR2 YYEEEE. V dropped 3 bases and J dropped 0; count of bases not matched to a gene: 4. CDR3 length equals 16 residues.

This clone was seen a handful of times. In nucleotides, the CDR3 is TGTGCCAGCAGTGATTCGAGGAATCAGCCCCAGCATTTT. It encodes CASSDSRNQPQHF. The J gene is TRBJ1-5, the V gene TRBV6-1; D unclear. The germline V gene has CDR1 MNHNS and CDR2 SASEGT. Trimming removed 3 bases at V and 4 bases at J, with 7 bases between. This CDR3 spans 13 amino acids.

This clone came up a few times. The J gene is TRBJ1-3, the V gene TRBV7-9, with D tentatively TRBD1 (5 bases). The CDR3 is 16 amino acids. The V gene's germline CDR1 is SEHNR and CDR2 FQNEAQ (reference sequence). V shed 2 bases and J shed 3 bases, with 14 bases lying between them. CDR3 protein: CASSLNVGADGNTIYF. In nucleotides, the CDR3 is TGTGCCAGCAGCTTAAATGTAGGGGCTGATGGAAACACCATATATTTT.

The V and J genes are TRBV11-2 and TRBJ2-1; D is possibly TRBD1 (5 bases). The CDR3 totals 13 residues. V was clipped by 0 bases and J by 8 bases, with 8 bases between them. Germline loops: CDR1 SGHAT, CDR2 FQNNGV. This CDR3 reads CASSLDRVHEQFF. The CDR3 DNA reads TGTGCCAGCAGCTTAGACAGGGTGCATGAGCAGTTCTTC.

This chain joins TRBV12-2 and TRBJ2-5; TRBD2 is the table's D call, not checked against the DNA. TRBV12-2 constitutes a pseudogene. The CDR3 runs 16 residues. The CDR3 spells CASRLGGSGPQETQYF. CDR3 nucleotide sequence: TGTGCAAGTCGCTTGGGGGGGTCCGGGCCACAAGAGACCCAGTACTTC.

This chain uses TRBV9 with TRBJ2-1, with TRBD2 matching 7 bases. Trimming at V came to 0 bases and at J to 2 bases, leaving 2 bases not matched to a gene. Germline CDR1 SGDLS, CDR2 YYNGEE. This CDR3 comprises 15 residues. The CDR3 region has the DNA TGTGCCAGCAGCGTAGAGGGGACTACCTACAATGAGCAGTTCTTC. This gives the protein CASSVEGTTYNEQFF. Combining the CDR3 with reference TRBV9 and TRBJ2-1 gives the whole variable domain DSGVTQTPKHLITATGQRVTLRCSPRSGDLSVYWYQQSLDQGLQFLIQYYNGEERAKGNILERFSAQQFPDLHSELNLSSLELGDSALYFCASSVEGTTYNEQFFGPGTRLTVL.

The rearrangement uses TRBV11-2 and TRBJ2-1, with 9 bases lining up with TRBD1. This CDR3 is 16 amino acids long. The V and J ends lost 4 bases and 5 bases, in that order; junction bases with no gene match: 9. Germline CDR1 is SGHAT and CDR2 is FQNNGV. The CDR3 sequence: CASSSMGTGSNNEQFF. For the CDR3, the DNA is TGTGCCAGCAGCTCAATGGGGACAGGGAGTAACAATGAGCAGTTCTTC. Filled out from reference TRBV11-2 and TRBJ2-1, the complete variable domain reads EAGVAQSPRYKIIEKRQSVAFWCNPISGHATLYWYQQILGQGPKLLIQFQNNGVVDDSQLPKDRFSAERLKGVDSTLKIQPAKLEDSAVYLCASSSMGTGSNNEQFFGPGTRLTVL.

This sequence joins TRBV7-2 and TRBJ2-3, with D tentatively TRBD1 (7 bases). The CDR3 is made up of 15 amino acids. The germline CDR1 and CDR2 sequences are SGHTA and FQGNSA. With 3 bases removed from V and 3 bases from J, the gap between germline ends came to 13 bases. The CDR3 bases are TGTGCCAGCAGCTTCGGGGCAGGGGGGACAGATACGCAGTATTTT. This codes for CASSFGAGGTDTQYF.

The chain combines TRBV29-1 with TRBJ2-7; tentatively, D is TRBD2 (5 bases). Germline V gene sequence: CDR1 SQVTM, CDR2 ANQGSEA. The CDR3 has 14 residues. Trimming shortened V by 6 bases and J by 2 bases, and 17 bases separated the two germline ends. In DNA form, the CDR3 reads TGCAGCGTCGCAGGACTTTCGGGCGCCTACGAGCAGTACTTC. Its protein is CSVAGLSGAYEQYF.

This clone appeared once. The chain joins TRBV19 to TRBJ1-2, with 9 bases identical to TRBD1. Germline V gene lookup returns CDR1 LNHDA and CDR2 SQIVND (reference sequence). The trim removed 2 bases at V and 3 bases at J, leaving 1 base unmatched. This CDR3 is built from 14 residues. The CDR3 region is CASSIRQGDYGYTF. CDR3 coding DNA: TGTGCCAGTAGTATAAGACAGGGGGACTATGGCTACACCTTC.

This clone was found once. The rearrangement uses TRBV18 and TRBJ1-6, with D perhaps TRBD1 (5 bases). V was shortened by 8 bases and J by 7 bases, with 18 bases between the two germline ends. The CDR3 has 15 residues. The germline V gene has CDR1 KGHSH and CDR2 LQKENI. This CDR3 reads CASRTKDTSNSPLHF. In nucleotides, the CDR3 is TGTGCCAGCCGAACCAAGGACACCTCGAATTCACCCCTCCACTTT.

The chain uses TRBV19 and TRBJ1-6; a weak D match, TRBD1 (5 bases). Germline-derived CDR1 and CDR2 are LNHDA and SQIVND (reference sequence). The CDR3 extends over 17 amino acids. Trimming removed 4 bases at V and 0 bases at J, with 13 bases between. The CDR3 bases are TGTGCCAGTAGTAGAAGGACACCGAGCTCCTATAATTCACCCCTCCACTTT. This codes for CASSRRTPSSYNSPLHF.

The V gene is TRBV7-6, the J gene TRBJ2-5; 7 bases line up with TRBD1. In germline, CDR1 is SGHVS, CDR2 FNYEAQ. The V segment lost 0 bases and the J segment 0 bases; nucleotides outside the gene matches: 1. This CDR3 has 15 residues. CDR3 protein: CASSLATGYQETQYF. Written as DNA, the CDR3 is TGTGCCAGCAGCTTAGCGACAGGGTACCAAGAGACCCAGTACTTC.

This rearrangement joins TRBV28 to TRBJ2-6, with D possibly matching TRBD2 (7 bases). Trimming took 6 bases from V and 2 from J, leaving 14 bases between them. Germline V lookup: CDR1 MDHEN, CDR2 SYDVKM. CDR3 length: 16 residues. Here the CDR3 reads CASSPRGAAGANVLTF. The CDR3 DNA reads TGTGCCAGCAGCCCCCGGGGGGCAGCTGGGGCCAACGTCCTGACTTTC.